The present T cell receptor (beta chain) was sequenced within a study of T cell repertoires in cytomegalovirus infection. Study summary: Recently identified HLA-C-restricted CMV epitopes were used, and well-studied HLA-B-restricted CMV epitopes were used as well. Public TCR beta signatures indicated both CMV infection and matching HLA type. General study results and limits: Clonotype analysis showed dominance of the ex vivo response by HLA-C-restricted CMV-specific TCR beta clonotypes. Carriage of CMV together with the relevant HLA was identifiable through cumulative public TCR beta family frequency.

The V gene's germline CDR1 is SGHDT and CDR2 YYEEEE. This CDR3 has 13 residues. V lost 3 bases, J lost 11 bases, and 12 bases lay in between. Many counts were recorded for this clonotype. Its antigen is not identified. A single record per CDR3 protein comes from TCRdb applying MiXCR to the reads. The sample yields 830,000 or so distinct CDR3 sequences, 30% to 35% seen once. This sequence joins TRBV5-6 and TRBJ1-6; D is possibly TRBD1 (6 bases). The specimen comprised cultured CD8+ T cells from PBMCs, sampled from culture after CMV antigen stimulation. This clonotype was sampled from a human donor in good health (CMV status not recorded). Some clones in this sample may be carry-over from other donors' samples. Here the CDR3 DNA reads TGTGCCAGCAGCTCATTAACAGGGACACCCCTCCACTTT. Encoded protein: CASSSLTGTPLHF.